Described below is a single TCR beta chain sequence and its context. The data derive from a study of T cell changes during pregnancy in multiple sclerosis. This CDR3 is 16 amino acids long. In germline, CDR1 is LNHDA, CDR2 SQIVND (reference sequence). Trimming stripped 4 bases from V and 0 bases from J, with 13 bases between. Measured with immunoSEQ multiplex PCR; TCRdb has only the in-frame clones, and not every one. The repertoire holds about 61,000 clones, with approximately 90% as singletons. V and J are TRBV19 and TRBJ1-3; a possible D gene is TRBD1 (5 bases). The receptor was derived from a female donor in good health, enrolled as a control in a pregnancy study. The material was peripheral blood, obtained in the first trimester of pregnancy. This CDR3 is CASSRWGLDSGNTIYF. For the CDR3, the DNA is TGTGCCAGTAGTAGGTGGGGCCTCGACTCTGGAAACACCATATATTTT.